This T cell receptor beta chain was sequenced for a study of blood T cell repertoires in COVID-19. About the study: The samples span acute and convalescent COVID-19 from the United States, Italy and Spain. Sample material is recorded as cDNA or gDNA derived from T cells, B-cell-depleted T cells, or PBMCs.

CDR1 and CDR2 (germline): LNHDA, SQIVND (reference sequence). CDR3 length: 15 residues. The V end lost 6 bases, the J end lost 4 bases, and 16 bases lay between the germline ends. In the authors' methods: Reference gene primer amplification gave nucleated cell count estimates. Clones were sequenced by immunoSEQ multiplex PCR, and TCRdb holds only the in-frame ones, with some missing. V and J calls and clone size are copied from that table; D and trimming were computed from the DNA. Here the sample spans 120,000 or so clones, more than 60% being singletons. The genes are TRBV19 and TRBJ1-3; D not certain. The sample was peripheral blood. The receptor was isolated from a woman between 65 and 79 years old with acute or convalescent COVID-19. The CDR3 loop is CASSRLSAGGNTIYF. CDR3 coding DNA: TGTGCCAGTAGCCGACTCTCGGCCGGCGGAAACACCATATATTTT.